These 32 T cell receptor beta chains share one sample of origin, sequenced in a study of T-cell reconstitution after alpha-beta-depleted transplantation in children. It was with unique molecular identifiers that the TCRbeta library was prepared. TCRdb used MiXCR to reprocess the PCR reads, holding one entry per CDR3 protein. This table has roughly 100,000 distinct CDR3 sequences, 6.5% to 8.5% appearing once. Sample: PBMCs from the stem cell graft donor, taken from the stem cell graft. Every receptor here comes from a human donor who donated a stem cell graft to a child with congenital amegakaryocytic thrombocytopenia.

This clonotype was found many times. The V gene is TRBV20-1, the J gene TRBJ1-1; a possible D gene is TRBD1 (6 bases). Trimming removed 4 bases at V and 5 bases at J, with 17 bases between. In germline, CDR1 is DFQATT, CDR2 SNEGSKA (reference sequence). This CDR3 region has 14 residues. As DNA, the CDR3 is TGCAGTGCTATGCCTCCCAGGGGAGGTACTGAAGCTTTCTTT. Amino acid sequence: CSAMPPRGGTEAFF.

This clonotype has ten or more counts. J is TRBJ2-3 and V is TRBV5-1; no reliable D call. The V end was cut by 2 bases, the J end by 0 bases, with 19 bases between. In germline, CDR1 is SGHRS, CDR2 YFSETQ. This CDR3 comprises 18 residues. CDR3 in DNA: TGCGCCAGCAGCTTAATGACGGCACTCCGAACTAGCACAGATACGCAGTATTTT. This codes for CASSLMTALRTSTDTQYF.

This clonotype was recorded at least ten times. The genes are TRBV6-1 and TRBJ1-1, with D tentatively TRBD1 (5 bases). This CDR3 region has 14 residues. The germline CDR1 and CDR2 sequences are MNHNS and SASEGT. Between the trimmed V and J ends, which lost 6 bases and 2 bases, there was a span of 13 bases. For the CDR3, the DNA is TGTGCCAGCAGCGGGTCGGGACCCAACACTGAAGCTTTCTTT. It codes for CASSGSGPNTEAFF.

There are many counts of this clonotype. The J gene is TRBJ1-1, the V gene TRBV7-9; D not certain. Between the trimmed V and J ends, which lost 6 bases and 9 bases, there was a span of 14 bases. Germline CDR1 SEHNR, CDR2 FQNEAQ (reference sequence). The CDR3 consists of 12 residues. The CDR3 region has the DNA TGTGCCAGCAGAAGGGCTTCGCAACAAGCTTTCTTT. Amino acid sequence: CASRRASQQAFF. Full variable domain (missing parts from reference TRBV7-9 and TRBJ1-1): DTGVSQNPRHKITKRGQNVTFRCDPISEHNRLYWYRQTLGQGPEFLTYFQNEAQLEKSRLLSDRFSAERPKGSFSTLEIQRTEQGDSAMYLCASRRASQQAFFGQGTRLTVV.

In its sample, this clonotype was seen many times. The chain links TRBV7-9 to TRBJ2-7; possibly TRBD1 for D (5 bases). The CDR3 length is 13 residues. Per the germline V gene, CDR1 is SEHNR and CDR2 is FQNEAQ (reference sequence). Deletions cut 6 bases from V and 2 bases from J, with 11 bases between. The CDR3 reads CASSETETYEQYF. In DNA form, the CDR3 reads TGTGCCAGCAGTGAGACAGAGACCTACGAGCAGTACTTC.

This clonotype was found many times. The chain joins TRBV5-1 to TRBJ2-3, with a possible D match to TRBD2 (6 bases). The V and J ends lost 1 base and 0 bases respectively, with 12 bases between them. Germline CDR1 reads SGHRS; CDR2 reads YFSETQ. There are 16 residues in the CDR3. CDR3 coding DNA: TGCGCCAGCAGCTTGCCCGTTAGCGGTAGCACAGATACGCAGTATTTT. This encodes CASSLPVSGSTDTQYF.

Many counts were recorded for this clonotype. The chain has TRBV12-3 or TRBV12-4 and TRBJ1-3, with D unresolved. Trimming pared 3 bases from V and 7 bases from J, leaving 7 bases between. The CDR3 runs to 12 residues. This CDR3 is CASSFSWNTIYF. In DNA form, the CDR3 reads TGTGCCAGCAGTTTTAGTTGGAACACCATATATTTT.

The table lists this clonotype with many counts. The rearrangement uses TRBV20-1 and TRBJ1-2; D unclear. V lost 5 bases, J lost 2 bases, and 12 bases lay in between. Germline CDR1 reads DFQATT; CDR2 reads SNEGSKA (reference sequence). This CDR3 has 13 residues. The CDR3 region is CSAPSGANYGYTF. The CDR3, as DNA: TGCAGTGCTCCGTCCGGAGCCAACTATGGCTACACCTTC.

This clonotype occurred many times. The chain is built from TRBV12-3 or TRBV12-4 and TRBJ1-3; D possibly corresponds to TRBD1 (5 bases). The CDR3 contains 16 residues. V lost 1 base and J lost 4, with 14 bases in between. CDR3 coding DNA: TGTGCCAGCAGTTTAGTATTCGGGGCAACGGGAAACACCATATATTTT. Encoded protein: CASSLVFGATGNTIYF.

There are many counts of this clonotype. This chain joins TRBV29-1 and TRBJ1-1, with 8 bases that match TRBD1. This CDR3 is 11 amino acids long. The V and J ends lost 4 bases and 9 bases, in that order; junction bases with no gene match: 4. The germline V gene has CDR1 SQVTM and CDR2 ANQGSEA. CDR3 sequence (DNA): TGCAGCGTTGCTACAGGGGGACAAGCTTTCTTT. The encoded protein is CSVATGGQAFF.

The chain joins TRBV7-8 to TRBJ2-1, with TRBD1 identical over 7 bases. V lost 4 bases and J lost 3; bases outside the gene matches: 18. Germline V gives CDR1 SGHVS, CDR2 FQNEAQ. The CDR3 extends over 19 amino acids. The CDR3 DNA reads as TGTGCCAGCAGCTCTCGAGGGACAGTGGGGGTCAGGAGCTACAATGAGCAGTTCTTC. The encoded protein is CASSSRGTVGVRSYNEQFF.

This clonotype was detected ten times or more. The chain links TRBV7-9 to TRBJ2-1, with D possibly being TRBD2 (5 bases). The CDR3 totals 12 residues. Germline values: CDR1 SEHNR, CDR2 FQNEAQ (reference sequence). The V end was cut by 4 bases, the J end by 8 bases, with 9 bases between. The CDR3 loop is CASSYDSDEQFF. Written as DNA, the CDR3 is TGTGCCAGCAGCTACGATAGCGATGAGCAGTTCTTC.

In this sample, this clonotype turned up a few times. The J gene is TRBJ2-5, the V gene TRBV28; D unresolved. The germline V gene has CDR1 MDHEN and CDR2 SYDVKM. The CDR3 covers 14 residues. V lost 6 bases, J lost 2 bases, and 13 bases lay in between. Here the CDR3 reads CASSFDGGQETQYF. The CDR3 DNA is TGTGCCAGCAGCTTCGACGGCGGTCAAGAGACCCAGTACTTC.

This clonotype was seen repeatedly, ten times or more. V and J are TRBV12-3 or TRBV12-4 and TRBJ2-3, with TRBD1 matching 8 bases. The CDR3 covers 15 residues. V dropped 5 bases and J dropped 4; count of bases not matched to a gene: 8. CDR3 residues: CASSPTTGVSDTQYF. CDR3 coding DNA: TGTGCCAGCAGTCCAACGACAGGGGTTTCAGATACGCAGTATTTT.

This clonotype was counted many times. J is TRBJ2-2 and V is TRBV20-1, with D perhaps assigned TRBD1 or TRBD2 (5 bases each). Looked up from germline, CDR1 is DFQATT and CDR2 is SNEGSKA (reference sequence). The CDR3 covers 14 residues. V lost 6 bases to trimming and J lost 4 bases, with 15 bases between them. CDR3 protein: CSAPTGTTTGELFF. The CDR3 DNA is TGCAGTGCACCGACCGGGACCACCACCGGGGAGCTGTTTTTT.

This clonotype was observed many times. The chain links TRBV6-5 to TRBJ2-5; 12 bases fit TRBD2. Germline CDR1 and CDR2: MNHEY and SVGAGI. Trimming cost V 5 bases and J 5 bases; bases outside gene matches: 9. The CDR3 is 16 residues long. The chain's CDR3 is CASSPLTSGGSETQYF. The CDR3 nucleotides are TGTGCCAGCAGTCCGTTGACTAGCGGGGGTAGTGAGACCCAGTACTTC.

This clonotype was counted ten times or more. The chain uses TRBV7-8 and TRBJ1-2; TRBD1 matches 8 bases. Germline V lookup: CDR1 SGHVS, CDR2 FQNEAQ. Unmatched junction bases numbered 15, after V lost 5 bases and J lost 7 bases. The CDR3 consists of 16 residues. CDR3 sequence: CASSTRTGRGLPGYTF. The DNA of the CDR3 is TGTGCCAGCAGCACACGGACAGGGAGGGGTCTTCCTGGCTACACCTTC.

Many counts were recorded for this clonotype. This rearrangement joins TRBV20-1 to TRBJ1-5; D remains ambiguous. Germline CDR1 reads DFQATT; CDR2 reads SNEGSKA (reference sequence). V dropped 2 bases and J dropped 0 bases, with 14 bases sitting between them. The CDR3 loop spans 16 amino acids. CDR3 amino acids: CSARPRGWVSNQPQHF. CDR3 DNA sequence: TGCAGTGCTAGACCTCGAGGTTGGGTTAGCAATCAGCCCCAGCATTTT.

This clonotype was counted at least ten times. The chain couples TRBV10-3 to TRBJ2-1, with 12 bases fitting TRBD1. CDR3 length equals 13 residues. Germline assignment: CDR1 ENHRY and CDR2 SYGVKD. V was pared by 11 bases and J by 9 bases, with 8 bases of the junction left unmatched. The CDR3 loop reads CAVSGQGAAEQFF. In DNA form, the CDR3 reads TGTGCCGTTTCGGGACAGGGGGCGGCTGAGCAGTTCTTC.

This clonotype has a count of ten or more. The V call is TRBV6-5, the J call TRBJ1-2; tentatively, D is TRBD1 (5 bases). V shed 6 bases and J shed 2 bases, with 16 bases lying between them. This CDR3 has 15 residues. The germline V gene encodes CDR1 MNHEY and CDR2 SVGAGI. CDR3: CASSQQGGSNYGYTF. The CDR3, as DNA: TGTGCCAGCAGCCAGCAGGGAGGCTCAAACTATGGCTACACCTTC.

This clonotype was observed at least ten times. This rearrangement joins TRBV3-1 to TRBJ2-1; 8 bases are shared with TRBD2. The germline V gene encodes CDR1 LGHDT and CDR2 YNNKEL (reference sequence). This CDR3 has 16 amino acids. Losses at the gene ends were 2 bases for V and 9 bases for J; bases not matched to a gene: 12. CDR3 loop: CASSQLNGRALSEQFF. CDR3 DNA: TGTGCCAGCAGCCAATTGAACGGGAGGGCCCTAAGTGAGCAGTTCTTC.

This clonotype was found many times. V is TRBV20-1 and J is TRBJ2-7; possible D gene TRBD2, 7 bases. The CDR3 loop spans 14 amino acids. The V gene's germline CDR1 is DFQATT and CDR2 SNEGSKA (reference sequence). V dropped 6 bases and J dropped 6 bases, with 21 bases sitting between them. Here the CDR3 reads CSATDSGEVSEQYF. The CDR3 DNA reads as TGCAGTGCAACGGACAGCGGGGAGGTTAGCGAGCAGTACTTC.

The chain links TRBV14 to TRBJ1-2; D call uncertain. The V and J ends lost 1 base and 4 bases respectively, with 10 bases between them. The CDR3 covers 14 residues. From germline, CDR1 is SGHDN and CDR2 FVKESK. DNA of the CDR3: TGTGCCAGCAGCCAAGGGTCCAGGCTCTATGGCTACACCTTC. Translation: CASSQGSRLYGYTF.

This clonotype was observed at least ten times. This sequence joins TRBV18 and TRBJ2-3; tentatively, D is TRBD1 (6 bases). The CDR3 covers 15 residues. Germline V lookup: CDR1 KGHSH, CDR2 LQKENI. Trimming cost V 3 bases and J 4 bases, with 14 bases left between them. CDR3 loop: CASSPTAGASDTQYF. The DNA of the CDR3 is TGTGCCAGCTCACCGACGGCAGGGGCGTCAGATACGCAGTATTTT.

This clonotype was detected ten times or more. This sequence joins TRBV4-3 and TRBJ1-3; D unresolved. V was clipped by 0 bases and J by 0 bases, with 6 bases between them. This CDR3 has 15 residues. Germline loops: CDR1 LGHNA, CDR2 YSLEER. CDR3 DNA: TGCGCCAGCAGCCAAGAGGTGGGCTCTGGAAACACCATATATTTT. Protein product: CASSQEVGSGNTIYF.

This clonotype was found many times. V usage is TRBV20-1 and J usage is TRBJ1-3; no clear D. The CDR3 contains 14 residues. In germline, CDR1 is DFQATT, CDR2 SNEGSKA (reference sequence). V lost 5 bases to trimming and J lost 0 bases, with 11 bases between them. The CDR3 region is CSAPDRFSGNTIYF. CDR3 bases: TGCAGTGCTCCGGACCGATTCTCTGGAAACACCATATATTTT.

There are many counts of this clonotype. The V and J genes are TRBV3-1 and TRBJ2-1, with 10 bases fitting TRBD2. With 7 bases clipped from V and 6 bases from J, the junction kept 9 bases outside the gene matches. There are 15 residues in the CDR3. The germline V gene has CDR1 LGHDT and CDR2 YNNKEL (reference sequence). CDR3 nucleotide sequence: TGTGCCAGCACCTCTAGCGGGAGCGGCTTCAATGAGCAGTTCTTC. It is translated as CASTSSGSGFNEQFF.

This clonotype was detected ten times or more. The V call is TRBV7-9, the J call TRBJ2-2; D might be TRBD1 (5 bases). CDR1 and CDR2 (germline): SEHNR, FQNEAQ (reference sequence). The CDR3 is 16 residues long. V was clipped by 10 bases and J by 5 bases, with 23 bases between them. The CDR3 region is CATSPNKGARTGELFF. The CDR3 nucleotides read TGTGCCACCTCCCCTAATAAAGGGGCGAGGACCGGGGAGCTGTTTTTT.

This clonotype was counted ten times or more. CDR3 DNA: TGTGCCATTTCCCGCACAGATAGCAATCAGCCCCAGCATTTT. It yields the protein CAISRTDSNQPQHF. The chain recombines TRBV10-3 with TRBJ1-5; D unresolved. V gave up 9 bases and J gave up 0 bases, with 12 bases separating them. Germline-derived CDR1 and CDR2 are ENHRY and SYGVKD. CDR3 length: 14 amino acids.

This clonotype has at least ten counts. The rearrangement links TRBV12-3 or TRBV12-4 to TRBJ1-2; no clear D gene. The CDR3 has 13 amino acids. Trimming removed 2 bases from V and 5 bases from J, with 9 bases in between. The CDR3 DNA reads TGTGCCAGCAGTTTAATTTTGGATTATGGCTACACCTTC. It specifies CASSLILDYGYTF.

This clonotype was counted many times. The rearrangement links TRBV6-2 or TRBV6-3 to TRBJ2-4; 8 bases match TRBD1. This CDR3 contains 14 residues. Germline CDR1 MNHEY, CDR2 SVGEGT. With V trimmed by 4 bases and J by 7 bases, 6 bases remained unmatched. The CDR3, as DNA: TGTGCCAGCAGTTCCAGGGGGCGCAGGAACATTCAGTACTTC. Its translation: CASSSRGRRNIQYF.

This clonotype was detected many times. The rearrangement joins TRBV9 to TRBJ1-1; TRBD1 agrees at 8 bases. With V trimmed by 4 bases and J by 4 bases, 6 bases remained unmatched. CDR1 is SGDLS, CDR2 YYNGEE, per germline. The CDR3 runs 14 residues. The CDR3 coding sequence is TGTGCCAGCAGCACACAGGGGGTTTCCACTGAAGCTTTCTTT. This sequence encodes CASSTQGVSTEAFF. Full variable domain (remainder filled in from reference TRBV9 and TRBJ1-1): DSGVTQTPKHLITATGQRVTLRCSPRSGDLSVYWYQQSLDQGLQFLIQYYNGEERAKGNILERFSAQQFPDLHSELNLSSLELGDSALYFCASSTQGVSTEAFFGQGTRLTVV.